The T cell receptor (beta chain) described here comes from a study of metastatic and nonmetastatic thyroid tumors. Until they underwent thyroid surgery, no patient had received any treatment. TCRdb reanalyzed the PCR reads with MiXCR. Of approximately 38,000 clones in the sample, 25% to 30% are singletons; the top ten hold 8% to 10%. This clone was detected many times. At the DNA level, this CDR3 is encoded by other sequences in the same sample as well. This CDR3 spans 12 amino acids. The ends lost 6 bases at V and 5 bases at J; junction bases unmatched: 5. Germline loops: CDR1 DFQATT, CDR2 SNEGSKA (reference sequence).

This clonotype originated in a female donor with papillary thyroid cancer or a benign thyroid nodule (not recorded which). Some clones in this sample may be carry-over from other donors' samples. The specimen was blood. The chain carries TRBV20-1 and TRBJ1-1; 8 bases are shared with TRBD1. The CDR3: CSADREGTEAFF. As DNA, the CDR3 is TGCAGTGCGGACAGGGAGGGAACTGAAGCTTTCTTT.